This T cell receptor beta chain was identified during a study of human T cells and chemical hapten exposure (dated by TCRdb to the early 2020s). At the level of the whole study: For sensitization, 2% DPC in acetone was applied to a 2 cm by 2 cm area of upper inner arm skin. Blood for TCR sequencing was provided by twenty-nine alopecia patients at one to four time points (pre-sensitization, 2, 6 and 24 weeks). Weekly therapeutic DPC doses were additionally applied to the scalp of patients throughout the roughly 23-week study period. Libraries were pooled for sequencing, and per-sample TCR yields varied mainly because of small differences in library volumes within the pool. Most of the patients in the cohort were female, and the cohort covered alopecia areata with under or over 50% scalp involvement, alopecia totalis and alopecia universalis. Patch testing was performed on the upper back with Finn chambers containing 0.01% DPC, and the patch tests were scored after 6 days according to International Contact Dermatitis Research Group standards. The study tracked peripheral blood TCR repertoire changes in vivo during primary and secondary sensitization to the hapten diphenylcyclopropenone (DPC) in alopecia patients. Blood samples were taken from patients before sensitization (week 0) and at 2, 6 and about 24 weeks after DPC sensitization.

The CDR3 numbers 14 residues from cysteine through phenylalanine. Solely the CDR3 DNA is kept, with 42 bases framed from the first base. V is pared back by 7 bases and J by 5 bases, with 18 bases lying between the germline termini. From the germline V gene, CDR1 is SNHLY and CDR2 is FYNNEI. This clonotype was seen many times. Its antigen is unknown. No base qualities exist here, and no much larger clone lies one base off it. Library preparation was by RACE. The listed sequencing device is NextSeq 500. Library preparation attached unique molecular identifiers to individual cDNA molecules for quantitative, reproducible TCR counting. Both TCR alpha and TCR beta chains were sequenced from each blood RNA sample. On the study's bioinformatics: A median of about 89,000 TCRs per sample was observed, with a range of 23,224 to 690,600. The Decombinator software suite was used to annotate V, J and CDR3 in the TCR reads. Every sample was subsampled to the same number of TCRs (28,000) for the PS versus PT1 abundance plots. TCRs were defined as expanded if absent before sensitization and observed at least eight times at the 2-week time point. The public reads were reanalyzed by TCRdb: fastp trimming at Q25, MiXCR alignment, in-frame beta chains only. Identical CDR3 protein sequences are pooled into one entry, listed with their most common genes and DNA. What appears here as the V and J calls and clone size reflects TCRdb's work, not the paper's. The sample yields roughly 54,000 distinct CDR3 sequences; more than 9% were counted once. The ten largest make up under 2% of the sample.

Read against the paper, the sample's time point label means: patch test 2, 6 weeks after DPC sensitization. Read against the paper, the sample's treatment or condition label means: therapeutic diphenylcyclopropenone sensitization with weekly scalp DPC. At each patch-test visit, blood was drawn before the patch test was applied. Patients were considered eligible if aged 18 to 70, diagnosed with alopecia and deemed suitable for DPC therapy, and patients were excluded if pregnant. Total RNA was extracted from unfractionated whole blood collected in Tempus Blood RNA tubes. The paper as a whole reports these results and caveats: Because every patient had alopecia, a presumed autoimmune disease, the patients' immune response might differ from that of healthy individuals. DPC sensitization did not change how many TCRs were above 1 in 1000 frequency, and no evidence was found of alterations in global repertoire structure. A positive correlation was found between the number of PT1 expanded TCRs and patch test score, with significance reached at thresholds 8, 16 and 32 but not 4. After repeated subsampling, changes were observed in the strength of the expansion versus patch-test correlation and in the threshold at which the correlation became significant. Compared with pre-sensitization or healthy control sets, expanded TCRs formed significantly more large CDR3 similarity clusters, which is consistent with antigen-driven responses.

This receptor was identified in a woman between 50 and 59 years old with alopecia areata. Some clones in this sample may be carry-over from other donors' samples. The material sequenced was whole blood, taken in connection with sensitization to the hapten diphenylcyclopropenone (DPC). The sequence joins TRBV2 to TRBJ2-7; the D gene could be either TRBD1 or TRBD2, each agreeing at 5 bases. The nucleotide sequence reads TGTGCCAGCATGTTTGGGACCCGCGCTGACGAGCAGTACTTC. It specifies CASMFGTRADEQYF.